The 16 T cell receptor beta chains presented below share a single source sample, sequenced in a study of T cell repertoires in cytomegalovirus infection. Their target antigens are unknown. TCRdb reanalysed the reads using MiXCR and keeps one entry per CDR3 protein. The sample carries about 920,000 distinct CDR3 sequences, approximately 30% recorded once. This specimen consisted of cultured CD8+ T cells from PBMCs, obtained from culture after CMV antigen stimulation. The receptor set was obtained from a human donor in good health (CMV status not recorded). Some clones in this sample may be carry-over from other donors' samples.

This clonotype was detected a few times. The chain is built from TRBV5-5 and TRBJ1-1, with 9 bases aligning to TRBD1. Losses at the gene ends were 2 bases for V and 5 bases for J; bases not matched to a gene: 4. Germline CDR1 and CDR2: SGHKS and YYEKEE (reference sequence). The CDR3 loop spans 14 amino acids. CDR3 sequence (DNA): TGTGCCAGCAGCTTTTGGACAGGGGTGACTGAAGCTTTCTTT. Encoded protein: CASSFWTGVTEAFF.

The chain uses TRBV7-9 and TRBJ2-4; D not resolved. The CDR3 is 13 residues long. V shed 4 bases and J shed 8 bases, with 12 bases lying between them. The V gene's germline CDR1 is SEHNR and CDR2 FQNEAQ (reference sequence). The DNA of the CDR3 is TGTGCCAGCAGCTCTAGTCCACGGGACATTCAGTACTTC. Protein sequence: CASSSSPRDIQYF.

CDR3 region: CASREGVREQYF. As DNA, the CDR3 is TGTGCCAGCAGGGAGGGAGTTCGCGAGCAGTACTTC. The chain is built from TRBV5-5 and TRBJ2-7; TRBD2 might be the D (6 bases). Trimming removed 5 bases at V and 6 bases at J, with 12 bases between. This CDR3 region has 12 residues. Germline lookup yields CDR1 SGHKS and CDR2 YYEKEE (reference sequence).

The chain employs TRBV12-3 or TRBV12-4 and TRBJ2-1, with TRBD1 as a possible D gene (6 bases). The CDR3 is 17 residues long. Between the trimmed V and J ends, which lost 6 bases and 3 bases, there was a span of 21 bases. CDR3 residues: CASSTSETGLFYNEQFF. CDR3 sequence (DNA): TGTGCCAGCAGCACGTCCGAAACAGGGTTGTTCTACAATGAGCAGTTCTTC.

This clonotype was found a few times. The chain carries TRBV6-2 or TRBV6-3 and TRBJ2-4; 9 positions match TRBD1. Germline V gene lookup returns CDR1 MNHEY and CDR2 SVGEGT. The CDR3 consists of 14 residues. Trimming at V came to 5 bases and at J to 9 bases, leaving 8 bases not matched to a gene. CDR3 loop: CASSLDRGGIIQYF. The CDR3 DNA reads TGTGCCAGCAGTCTGGACAGGGGAGGTATCATTCAGTACTTC.

The chain links TRBV6-6 to TRBJ2-2; D is unclear. CDR1 is MNHNY, CDR2 SVGAGI, per germline (reference sequence). Between the trimmed V and J ends, which lost 8 bases and 7 bases, there was a span of 8 bases. This CDR3 is 11 amino acids long. The CDR3 sequence is CASGRGGELFF. The CDR3 bases are TGTGCCAGCGGACGCGGCGGGGAGCTGTTTTTT.

There are a few counts of this clonotype. The rearrangement uses TRBV6-6 and TRBJ2-7; the match to TRBD1 covers 8 bases. The junction had 10 bases not matched to a gene; V was cut back by 8 bases and J by 4 bases. The CDR3 spans 14 residues. CDR1 and CDR2 from the germline V gene are MNHNY and SVGAGI (reference sequence). This chain's CDR3 is CASVLGQDPYEQYF. CDR3 nucleotide sequence: TGTGCCAGCGTTTTGGGACAGGACCCTTACGAGCAGTACTTC.

The chain couples TRBV6-6 to TRBJ1-2, with 7 bases that match TRBD1. V shed 2 bases and J 0 bases; nucleotides not matched to a gene: 6. Per the germline V gene, CDR1 is MNHNY and CDR2 is SVGAGI (reference sequence). This CDR3 comprises 16 residues. Written as DNA, the CDR3 is TGTGCCAGCAGTTACCTTCGAGGGGGCGCTAACTATGGCTACACCTTC. Translation: CASSYLRGGANYGYTF.

This clonotype was seen only a few times. This chain uses TRBV15 with TRBJ2-7, with a possible D match to TRBD2 (6 bases). V lost 3 bases and J lost 4, with 16 bases in between. Germline CDR1 is LNHNV and CDR2 is YYDKDF (reference sequence). The CDR3 runs to 15 residues. As DNA, the CDR3 is TGTGCCACCAGCAGTGGAATGGCAGGGACTTACGAGCAGTACGTC. This encodes CATSSGMAGTYEQYV.

The chain has TRBV6-5 and TRBJ2-3, with D possibly being TRBD1 (6 bases). The CDR3 has 12 residues. V lost 6 bases to trimming and J lost 6 bases, with 10 bases between them. Looked up from germline, CDR1 is MNHEY and CDR2 is SVGAGI. CDR3 nucleotide sequence: TGTGCCAGCAGAGGGGGTTTGGATACGCAGTATTTT. Amino acid sequence: CASRGGLDTQYF.

This clonotype was seen a few times. The chain is built from TRBV18 and TRBJ1-6; unclear D gene. The CDR3 contains 14 residues. V lost 6 bases to trimming and J lost 9 bases, with 15 bases between them. Germline V gene lookup returns CDR1 KGHSH and CDR2 LQKENI. The CDR3 reads CASSPSGKGSPLHF. As DNA, the CDR3 is TGTGCCAGCTCCCCCTCGGGGAAGGGTTCACCCCTCCACTTT.

This clonotype was counted a single time. The chain uses TRBV2 and TRBJ2-3; weak D call: TRBD1 (6 bases). The CDR3 is made up of 15 amino acids. Germline CDR1 reads SNHLY; CDR2 reads FYNNEI. V was trimmed by 0 bases and J by 3 bases, leaving 10 bases between them. The CDR3 spells CASSEALGQTDTQYF. For the CDR3, the DNA is TGTGCCAGCAGTGAAGCCCTGGGACAAACAGATACGCAGTATTTT.

This clonotype was detected ten times or more. The chain combines TRBV4-1 with TRBJ1-2, with D perhaps TRBD1 (5 bases). CDR3 length equals 18 residues. V lost 1 base to trimming and J lost 2 bases, with 20 bases between them. The germline V gene has CDR1 MGHRA and CDR2 YSYEKL. The CDR3 DNA reads TGCGCCAGCAGCCAAGCCCCTCTGGGGGGGGGATCGAACTATGGCTACACCTTC. This sequence encodes CASSQAPLGGGSNYGYTF.

This clonotype was counted only a few times. The genes are TRBV28 and TRBJ2-5; 7 bases line up with TRBD1. Germline assignment: CDR1 MDHEN and CDR2 SYDVKM. The CDR3 covers 12 residues. V dropped 10 bases and J dropped 5; count of bases not matched to a gene: 7. CDR3 region: CATRRGRETQYF. CDR3 nucleotide sequence: TGTGCCACCCGAAGGGGGCGGGAGACCCAGTACTTC.

With regard to this clonotype: At one end, the junction sequence differs from germline, possibly due to a read error. This chain joins TRBV10-3 and TRBJ2-1; D possibly corresponds to TRBD1 (6 bases). Germline V gives CDR1 ENHRY, CDR2 SYGVKD. The CDR3 spans 14 residues. CDR3 loop: CTISRDTEIGEQFF. The CDR3 region has the DNA TGTACCATCAGCCGGGACACGGAGATAGGTGAGCAGTTCTTC.

This clonotype was picked up a small number of times. The chain links TRBV11-2 to TRBJ1-4; 9 bases line up with TRBD1. The ends lost 2 bases at V and 5 bases at J; junction bases unmatched: 9. The CDR3 sequence is 17 residues long. The V gene's germline CDR1 is SGHAT and CDR2 FQNNGV. Here the CDR3 DNA reads TGTGCCAGCAGCTTAAGACGACAGGGGGAGGGGAATGAAAAACTGTTTTTT. Its protein product is CASSLRRQGEGNEKLFF.